The 16 T cell receptor beta chains below all came from one sample that was sequenced in a study of control samples from healthy donors and cancer patients. Assay used: immunoSEQ multiplex PCR; TCRdb lists only in-frame clones, some missing. This sample has 120,000 to 150,000 clones, with around 92% found just once. Sequencing was performed on blood. The source of these receptors is a man younger than 45 in good health.

This chain joins TRBV30 and TRBJ2-2; 9 nucleotides agree with TRBD1. Germline CDR1 and CDR2: GTSNPN and SVGIG (reference sequence). The trim removed 2 bases at V and 1 base at J, leaving 8 bases unmatched. The CDR3 extends over 17 amino acids. In nucleotides, the CDR3 is TGTGCCTGGAGTTACCCCCCGGGACAGGGGAACACCGGGGAGCTGTTTTTT. It yields the protein CAWSYPPGQGNTGELFF.

The gene calls are TRBV6-5 and TRBJ1-2; TRBD1 matches 7 bases. This CDR3 comprises 14 residues. V lost 6 bases to trimming and J lost 4 bases; unmatched junction nucleotides: 8. Germline CDR1 reads MNHEY; CDR2 reads SVGAGI. The CDR3 is CASSPTGAVYGYTF. DNA for the CDR3: TGTGCCAGCAGCCCAACAGGGGCAGTCTATGGCTACACCTTC.

The rearrangement links TRBV27 to TRBJ1-1, with 10 nucleotides matching TRBD1. Trimming at V came to 2 bases and at J to 2 bases, leaving 5 bases not matched to a gene. The CDR3 runs to 16 residues. Germline CDR1 is MNHEY and CDR2 is SMNVEV (reference sequence). As DNA, the CDR3 is TGTGCCAGCAGTTTAATTAGGACAGGGGGAAACACTGAAGCTTTCTTT. It codes for CASSLIRTGGNTEAFF.

This clone is judged medium-sized. This chain links TRBV7-8 with TRBJ1-2, with D hard to call. The germline V gene has CDR1 SGHVS and CDR2 FQNEAQ. With 3 bases removed from V and 4 bases from J, the gap between germline ends came to 12 bases. This CDR3 contains 14 residues. The CDR3 here is CASSLGERGYGYTF. DNA for the CDR3: TGTGCCAGCAGCTTGGGTGAACGGGGCTATGGCTACACCTTC.

The gene calls are TRBV3-1 (or the pseudogene TRBV3-2) and TRBJ1-1; perhaps TRBD1 as D (5 bases). V lost 6 bases to trimming and J lost 3 bases, with 11 bases between them. The CDR3 sequence is 13 residues long. Per the germline V gene, CDR1 is LGHDT and CDR2 is YNNKEL (reference sequence). CDR3 loop: CASRSDSYTEAFF. The CDR3 DNA reads as TGTGCCAGCAGATCCGACAGTTACACTGAAGCTTTCTTT.

The chain employs TRBV7-2 and TRBJ2-7; TRBD1 agrees at 11 bases. From germline, CDR1 is SGHTA and CDR2 FQGNSA. After removal of 5 bases from V and 3 bases from J, the junction contained 6 bases not matched to a gene. The CDR3 contains 15 residues. CDR3 nucleotides: TGTGCCAGCAGCCCAGGGGGGACAGGGGGCTACGAGCAGTACTTC. Encoded protein: CASSPGGTGGYEQYF.

The chain couples TRBV7-7 to TRBJ1-4; D is possibly TRBD1 (6 bases). The V end was cut by 1 base, the J end by 6 bases, with 12 bases between. The CDR3 is made up of 15 amino acids. Germline V CDR1 and CDR2: SSHAT, FNYEAQ (reference sequence). This CDR3 is CASSLGRGEDEKLFF. The CDR3 DNA sequence: TGTGCCAGCAGCTTAGGCAGGGGAGAGGATGAAAAACTGTTTTTT.

This clone came up a few times. The genes are TRBV5-1 and TRBJ2-5, with D tentatively TRBD2 (5 bases). Germline CDR1 SGHRS, CDR2 YFSETQ. The CDR3 totals 11 residues. Trimming took off 7 bases at V and 5 bases at J, with 9 bases between the two ends. For the CDR3, the DNA is TGCGCCAGCGGAGACTACGAGACCCAGTACTTC. This translates into CASGDYETQYF. Looking up the rest from reference TRBV5-1 and TRBJ2-5 gives the full variable domain: KAGVTQTPRYLIKTRGQQVTLSCSPISGHRSVSWYQQTPGQGLQFLFEYFSETQRNKGNFPGRFSGRQFSNSRSEMNVSTLELGDSALYLCASGDYETQYFGPGTRLLVL.

The chain joins TRBV5-1 to TRBJ2-1; no clear D. Trimming pared 3 bases from V and 4 bases from J, leaving 14 bases between. Germline assignment: CDR1 SGHRS and CDR2 YFSETQ. The CDR3 length is 15 residues. CDR3 sequence reads: CASSYDASRYNEQFF. For the CDR3, the DNA is TGCGCCAGCAGCTACGACGCGTCGCGATACAATGAGCAGTTCTTC.

The chain employs TRBV9 and TRBJ2-1; TRBD1 agrees at 8 bases. Losses at the gene ends were 4 bases for V and 4 bases for J; bases not matched to a gene: 7. The CDR3 spans 15 residues. The germline gives CDR1 SGDLS, CDR2 YYNGEE. CDR3 loop: CASSPGDRRYNEQFF. CDR3 nucleotides: TGTGCCAGCAGCCCAGGGGACAGGCGTTACAATGAGCAGTTCTTC.

V gene TRBV1 combines with J gene TRBJ2-1. TRBV1 constitutes a pseudogene. The CDR3 has 15 amino acids. The CDR3: CTSSQKRDHNGEQFF. In DNA, the CDR3 is TGCACCAGCAGCCAGAAACGGGACCACAACGGGGAGCAGTTCTTC.

The V gene is TRBV11-2, the J gene TRBJ1-1; D is unclear. Germline CDR1 is SGHAT and CDR2 is FQNNGV. V dropped 1 base and J dropped 4 bases, with 10 bases sitting between them. The CDR3 length is 14 residues. The CDR3 sequence: CASSLAVSGTEAFF. CDR3 sequence (DNA): TGTGCCAGCAGCTTAGCGGTTTCGGGCACTGAAGCTTTCTTT.

The chain uses TRBV19 and TRBJ1-5; unclear D gene. Germline CDR1 is LNHDA and CDR2 is SQIVND (reference sequence). V lost 7 bases and J lost 0, with 10 bases in between. This CDR3 is 14 amino acids long. The CDR3, as DNA: TGTGCCAGTACCATCGGTTATAGCAATCAGCCCCAGCATTTT. Translation: CASTIGYSNQPQHF. Variable domain in full (rest from reference TRBV19 and TRBJ1-5): DGGITQSPKYLFRKEGQNVTLSCEQNLNHDAMYWYRQDPGQGLRLIYYSQIVNDFQKGDIAEGYSVSREKKESFPLTVTSAQKNPTAFYLCASTIGYSNQPQHFGDGTRLSIL.

J is TRBJ1-4 and V is TRBV30; 8 bases agree with TRBD1. The V gene's germline CDR1 is GTSNPN and CDR2 SVGIG (reference sequence). The CDR3 has 15 residues. The junction had 13 bases not matched to a gene; V was cut back by 5 bases and J by 8 bases. CDR3 coding DNA: TGTGCCTGGCACCCGGCAGGGGGCTTCCGAGAAAAACTGTTTTTT. Amino acids: CAWHPAGGFREKLFF.

The V and J genes are TRBV2 and TRBJ2-1; TRBD1 matches at 9 bases. J gave up 7 bases and V 8 bases, and 9 bases lay outside the gene matches. There are 14 residues in the CDR3. Germline assignment: CDR1 SNHLY and CDR2 FYNNEI. CDR3 sequence: CASRPVDRGNEQFF. In DNA form, the CDR3 reads TGTGCCAGCCGCCCCGTGGACAGGGGAAATGAGCAGTTCTTC.

The chain couples TRBV2 to TRBJ2-7; 12 nucleotides match TRBD1. There are 18 residues in the CDR3. With V trimmed by 2 bases and J by 0 bases, 8 bases remained unmatched. CDR1 and CDR2 (germline): SNHLY, FYNNEI. The CDR3 is CASSELGTGGLSSYEQYF. As DNA, the CDR3 is TGTGCCAGCAGTGAATTAGGGACAGGGGGCCTTAGCTCCTACGAGCAGTACTTC.